This entry lists 29 T cell receptor beta chains sequenced from one sample in a study of T-cell memory formation after mild COVID-19. Each CDR3 protein is one row after TCRdb ran MiXCR on the 5' RACE reads. The data show around 470,000 distinct CDR3 sequences, 20% seen once. The specimen sequenced was PBMCs or a T cell subset sorted from them (not recorded which). The source is an adult woman who had mild COVID-19 (a few samples of this study predate the infection). Cell type and time point are not known.

The CDR3 sequence is CASSIRGTEPQYQETQYF. As DNA, the CDR3 is TGTGCCAGCAGCATACGAGGGACGGAGCCACAATACCAAGAGACCCAGTACTTC. This chain connects TRBV7-9 to TRBJ2-5; D possibly uses TRBD1 or TRBD2 (5 bases each). The CDR3 runs to 18 residues. Trimming took 5 bases from V and 0 from J, leaving 22 bases between them. The V gene's germline CDR1 is SEHNR and CDR2 FQNEAQ (reference sequence).

This clonotype was seen a few times. This chain joins TRBV3-1 and TRBJ1-2, with 9 bases lining up with TRBD1. The V and J ends lost 4 bases and 7 bases, in that order; junction bases with no gene match: 7. The length of the CDR3 is 14 residues. Germline loops: CDR1 LGHDT, CDR2 YNNKEL (reference sequence). CDR3 in amino acids: CASSPRTGGLGYTF. In nucleotides, the CDR3 is TGTGCCAGCAGCCCTCGAACAGGGGGCCTTGGCTACACCTTC.

This clonotype was detected only a few times. The V and J genes are TRBV9 and TRBJ2-2; TRBD2 aligns across 8 bases. J gave up 4 bases and V 4 bases, and 15 bases lay outside the gene matches. Germline CDR1 reads SGDLS; CDR2 reads YYNGEE. The CDR3 spans 18 residues. The CDR3: CASSQNPLTSGTTGELFF. The CDR3, as DNA: TGTGCCAGCAGCCAAAACCCTTTAACTAGCGGCACCACCGGGGAGCTGTTTTTT.

The J gene is TRBJ2-4, the V gene TRBV9; D may be TRBD2 (6 bases). The CDR3 has 14 residues. From germline, CDR1 is SGDLS and CDR2 YYNGEE. Deletions cut 6 bases from V and 3 bases from J, with 13 bases between. CDR3 DNA sequence: TGTGCCAGCAACTTGGGGGGAGTCAAAAACATTCAGTACTTC. Amino acid sequence: CASNLGGVKNIQYF.

The chain combines TRBV5-1 with TRBJ2-3, with 7 bases identical to TRBD1. The CDR3 totals 15 residues. Germline values: CDR1 SGHRS, CDR2 YFSETQ. The junction had 7 bases not matched to a gene; V was cut back by 3 bases and J by 3 bases. In DNA, the CDR3 is TGCGCCAGCAGCTCTGGGACAGATGAAACAGATACGCAGTATTTT. Residues: CASSSGTDETDTQYF.

The genes are TRBV9 and TRBJ2-3, with a tentative D call TRBD2 (6 bases). Trimming removed 3 bases from V and 0 bases from J, with 11 bases in between. The CDR3 spans 15 residues. Germline V gene data show CDR1 as SGDLS and CDR2 as YYNGEE. In nucleotides, the CDR3 is TGTGCCAGCAGCGCCGGGGACTTGAGCACAGATACGCAGTATTTT. Translating gives CASSAGDLSTDTQYF.

This clonotype turned up a few times. CDR3 DNA: TGTGCCAGTAGTATCGTCGGGACAGGGCAACTGTACGAGCAGTACTTC. Its protein product is CASSIVGTGQLYEQYF. The V call is TRBV19, the J call TRBJ2-7, with 9 bases aligning to TRBD1. CDR3 size: 16 residues. Germline CDR1 is LNHDA and CDR2 is SQIVND (reference sequence). V trimming: 3 bases; J trimming: 4 bases; junction bases outside the gene matches: 10.

This clonotype came up many times. V and J are TRBV30 and TRBJ2-7, with 9 bases identical to TRBD2. This CDR3 has 18 amino acids. After removal of 1 base from V and 0 bases from J, the junction contained 13 bases not matched to a gene. The germline CDR1 and CDR2 sequences are GTSNPN and SVGIG (reference sequence). CDR3 protein: CAWSGSSRSGSGSYEQYF. CDR3 DNA: TGTGCCTGGAGTGGATCCTCCCGTAGCGGGAGCGGCTCCTACGAGCAGTACTTC.

This clonotype showed up many times. The chain carries TRBV7-6 and TRBJ2-5; D gene ambiguous. Between the trimmed V and J ends, which lost 4 bases and 5 bases, there was a span of 8 bases. The V gene's germline CDR1 is SGHVS and CDR2 FNYEAQ. This CDR3 has 12 residues. In nucleotides, the CDR3 is TGTGCCAGCAGCTCCCTAGTTGAGACCCAGTACTTC. Protein sequence: CASSSLVETQYF.

This clonotype was counted only a few times. The V call is TRBV20-1, the J call TRBJ1-1; 8 positions agree with TRBD1. Germline values: CDR1 DFQATT, CDR2 SNEGSKA (reference sequence). This CDR3 is built from 15 residues. V was pared by 6 bases and J by 0 bases, with 9 bases of the junction left unmatched. The CDR3 loop is CSATPRDRLNTEAFF. The CDR3 DNA sequence: TGCAGTGCCACCCCTAGGGACAGGCTGAACACTGAAGCTTTCTTT.

The gene calls are TRBV4-3 and TRBJ2-2; D gene unclear. The germline gives CDR1 LGHNA, CDR2 YSLEER. The CDR3 runs 14 residues. V dropped 1 base and J dropped 4 bases, with 7 bases sitting between them. CDR3 amino acids: CASSQVLITGELFF. CDR3 bases: TGCGCCAGCAGCCAAGTGTTGATCACCGGGGAGCTGTTTTTT.

In its sample, this clonotype was seen a few times. V and J are TRBV24-1 and TRBJ1-5; 7 nucleotides agree with TRBD1. The CDR3 covers 12 residues. Trimming cost V 9 bases and J 6 bases; bases outside gene matches: 4. Germline V gene sequence: CDR1 KGHDR, CDR2 SFDVKD. This CDR3 is CATGQGGQPQHF. Written as DNA, the CDR3 is TGTGCCACCGGGCAGGGGGGTCAGCCCCAGCATTTT.

The chain is built from TRBV12-3 or TRBV12-4 and TRBJ2-3; 15 nucleotides align to TRBD2. J gave up 9 bases and V 8 bases, and 9 bases lay outside the gene matches. The CDR3 sequence is 15 residues long. CDR3 region: CASGPRTSGGGTQYF. DNA of the CDR3: TGTGCCAGCGGACCCCGGACTAGCGGGGGGGGAACGCAGTATTTT.

The genes are TRBV7-2 and TRBJ2-3, with D possibly being TRBD2 (6 bases). V shed 1 base and J shed 4 bases, with 18 bases lying between them. This CDR3 is 17 amino acids long. Germline V gene sequence: CDR1 SGHTA, CDR2 FQGNSA. In DNA, the CDR3 is TGTGCCAGCAGCTTAGTTGTGGGGGGATTAAGCGCAGATACGCAGTATTTT. Its protein is CASSLVVGGLSADTQYF.

This clonotype was detected only a few times. The chain links TRBV4-3 to TRBJ1-2; 7 nucleotides match TRBD1. V gave up 3 bases and J gave up 7 bases; unmatched junction bases: 14. Germline V gene data show CDR1 as LGHNA and CDR2 as YSLEER. This CDR3 has 16 residues. The CDR3 region has the DNA TGCGCCAGCAGCCACCCCGGTACCTCAGGGGGACGTGGCTACACCTTC. It yields the protein CASSHPGTSGGRGYTF.

V and J are TRBV7-3 and TRBJ2-5, with D perhaps given as TRBD1 or TRBD2 (5 bases each). This CDR3 has 15 residues. Trimming pared 3 bases from V and 4 bases from J, leaving 15 bases between. CDR1 and CDR2 from the germline V gene are SGHTA and FQGTGA. Here the CDR3 DNA reads TGTGCCAGCAGCTTTGCCGGGACCGGTGGAGAGACCCAGTACTTC. Its protein is CASSFAGTGGETQYF.

V gene TRBV6-5 combines with J gene TRBJ2-5, with D perhaps matching TRBD2 (6 bases). The CDR3 consists of 12 residues. The V end lost 7 bases, the J end lost 4 bases, and 10 bases lay between the germline ends. Germline CDR1 and CDR2: MNHEY and SVGAGI. In DNA form, the CDR3 reads TGTGCCAGCATGGAGGGGCGAGAGACCCAGTACTTC. Translation: CASMEGRETQYF.

V usage is TRBV11-3 and J usage is TRBJ2-3; 11 nucleotides line up with TRBD2. CDR3 length: 18 residues. Germline CDR1 is SGHNT and CDR2 is YENEEA. J lost 6 bases, V lost 2 bases, and 13 bases had no gene match. The chain's CDR3 is CASSLSLRLAGFRDTQYF. For the CDR3, the DNA is TGTGCCAGCAGCTTATCTTTACGACTAGCGGGGTTCCGTGATACGCAGTATTTT.

The V gene is TRBV6-5, the J gene TRBJ2-5; D ambiguous. V dropped 6 bases and J dropped 4 bases, with 18 bases sitting between them. This CDR3 contains 15 residues. Germline CDR1 is MNHEY and CDR2 is SVGAGI. The CDR3 DNA is TGTGCCAGCAGCCTGGGATATTCAGTGGCAGAGACCCAGTACTTC. Translation gives CASSLGYSVAETQYF.

The table lists this clonotype with a few counts. V usage is TRBV29-1 and J usage is TRBJ1-1; D unresolved. Trimming took 6 bases from V and 1 from J, leaving 6 bases between them. Germline V lookup: CDR1 SQVTM, CDR2 ANQGSEA. The CDR3 length is 11 residues. The CDR3 DNA is TGCAGCGTCCAACAGAACACTGAAGCTTTCTTT. This gives the protein CSVQQNTEAFF.

This chain uses TRBV19 with TRBJ1-4; the D is unclear. CDR3 length: 12 residues. Germline V lookup: CDR1 LNHDA, CDR2 SQIVND (reference sequence). V lost 8 bases and J 9 bases, leaving 13 bases between the germline ends. The CDR3 is CASQGPPQKLFF. DNA of the CDR3: TGTGCCAGTCAAGGACCTCCGCAAAAACTGTTTTTT.

The gene calls are TRBV4-3 and TRBJ2-4; the D gene is possibly TRBD1 (7 bases). This CDR3 spans 17 amino acids. The germline gives CDR1 LGHNA, CDR2 YSLEER. The V end lost 0 bases, the J end lost 3 bases, and 15 bases lay between the germline ends. The CDR3 nucleotides read TGCGCCAGCAGCCAAGATTTCAGGGGGGCGAGCAAAAACATTCAGTACTTC. This translates into CASSQDFRGASKNIQYF.

In this sample, this clonotype turned up a few times. The chain joins TRBV7-9 to TRBJ1-1; 9 bases match TRBD1. With V trimmed by 6 bases and J by 5 bases, 10 bases remained unmatched. Per the germline V gene, CDR1 is SEHNR and CDR2 is FQNEAQ (reference sequence). The length of the CDR3 is 15 residues. The CDR3 DNA reads TGTGCCAGCAGATTCGACAGGGGGTTGGAAACTGAAGCTTTCTTT. Translating it yields CASRFDRGLETEAFF.

This clonotype was counted only a few times. The V gene is TRBV12-3 or TRBV12-4, the J gene TRBJ1-6, with D maybe TRBD1 (5 bases). Trimming pared 2 bases from V and 10 bases from J, leaving 12 bases between. The CDR3 covers 14 residues. The CDR3 region has the DNA TGTGCCAGCAGTTTACTGGGGCTGCAATCACCCCTCCACTTT. It yields the protein CASSLLGLQSPLHF.

The chain uses TRBV20-1 and TRBJ2-5, with 9 bases aligning to TRBD2. The ends lost 7 bases at V and 7 bases at J; junction bases unmatched: 10. Germline V gene sequence: CDR1 DFQATT, CDR2 SNEGSKA (reference sequence). The CDR3 consists of 13 residues. DNA of the CDR3: TGCAGTGTCGTTGCGGGAGGGTATGGGACCCAGTACTTC. Its protein product is CSVVAGGYGTQYF.

This clonotype has at least ten counts. This chain links TRBV6-5 with TRBJ1-1; no clear D. Germline CDR1 MNHEY, CDR2 SVGAGI. This CDR3 region has 13 residues. V was cut by 0 bases and J by 4 bases, with 6 bases left in between. The CDR3 DNA reads as TGTGCCAGCAGTTACTCAGGGAGCACTGAAGCTTTCTTT. Protein sequence: CASSYSGSTEAFF.

This clonotype was seen a handful of times. This sequence joins TRBV5-1 and TRBJ1-5; TRBD1 matches 9 bases. The CDR3 consists of 15 residues. Germline CDR1 is SGHRS and CDR2 is YFSETQ. V dropped 4 bases and J dropped 3; count of bases not matched to a gene: 5. DNA for the CDR3: TGCGCCAGCAGCCCCGGGACAGGGACCAATCAGCCCCAGCATTTT. Its protein is CASSPGTGTNQPQHF.

Only a few counts were recorded for this clonotype. CDR3 sequence: CASSKGAETYNEQFF. The DNA for the CDR3 is TGTGCCAGCAGCAAAGGGGCCGAAACCTACAATGAGCAGTTCTTC. The rearrangement joins TRBV7-3 to TRBJ2-1; a weak D match, TRBD1 (5 bases). Trimming removed 5 bases at V and 2 bases at J, with 13 bases between. In germline, CDR1 is SGHTA, CDR2 FQGTGA. CDR3 size: 15 residues.

The chain employs TRBV6-6 and TRBJ1-6; D gene uncertain. Germline assignment: CDR1 MNHNY and CDR2 SVGAGI (reference sequence). Trimming removed 0 bases from V and 5 bases from J, with 14 bases in between. There are 17 residues in the CDR3. The CDR3, as DNA: TGTGCCAGCAGTTACTCGTCCTGGAGGCAAGATAATTCACCCCTCCACTTT. Translating it yields CASSYSSWRQDNSPLHF.